The rows below give T cell receptor beta chains drawn from one sample of a study of blood T cell repertoires in COVID-19. Generated by immunoSEQ multiplex PCR, the TCRdb table keeps only in-frame clones and is missing some. This table holds 60,000 or so clones, 85% found once. Sequencing was done on a sample of peripheral blood. All receptors come from a human donor in a cohort sampled during active COVID-19. The CDR3 runs from the conserved cysteine through the conserved F or W. A D gene is named only where the DNA matches it firmly. The size entry is marked missing in some rows and otherwise reads once, few, many or a size class.

j_gene | d_gene | abundance | v_gene | CDR3nt | CDR3aa
TRBJ2-7 | - | once | TRBV11-2 | TGTGCCAGCAGCCCCAGACGGGGTTATATCTTCTACGAGCAGTACTTC | CASSPRRGYIFYEQYF
TRBJ2-1 | TRBD2 | - | TRBV4-3 | TGCGCCAGCAGCCAAGATGGGGGGGGAAACTACAATGAGCAGTTCTTC | CASSQDGGGNYNEQFF
TRBJ2-5 | - | - | TRBV1 | TGCACCAGCAGCCAAGATCAAACTAGCGGCTACCAAGAGACCCAGTACTTC | CTSSQDQTSGYQETQYF
TRBJ1-6 | - | - | TRBV7-2 | TGTGCCAGCAGCCGGACGGGGTATAATTCACCCCTCCACTTT | CASSRTGYNSPLHF
TRBJ1-2 | TRBD1 | - | TRBV6-5 | TGTGCCAGCAGTTCTGGGACAGCCTTCTATGGCTACACCTTC | CASSSGTAFYGYTF
TRBJ1-3 | - | - | TRBV20-1 | TGCAGTGCTAGTTCGAGGTCCTCTGGAAACACCATATATTTT | CSASSRSSGNTIYF
TRBJ2-4 | - | - | TRBV7-2 | TGTGCCAGCACCCAGGGACTAGCCAAAAACATTCAGTACTTC | CASTQGLAKNIQYF
TRBJ1-2 | - | - | TRBV7-9 | TGTGCCAGCAACTCTCCGGGACATGATGGCTACACCTTC | CASNSPGHDGYTF
TRBJ2-1 | TRBD2 | - | TRBV10-3 | TGTGCCATCAGGACTAGCGGGGAAAACAATGAGCAGTTCTTC | CAIRTSGENNEQFF
TRBJ1-6 | - | - | TRBV5-1 | TGCGCCAGCAGCACGGACACGAATAATTCACCCCTCCACTTT | CASSTDTNNSPLHF
TRBJ2-3 | - | - | TRBV2 | TGTGCCAGCAGTGAAGATTCGACTCGCGATACGCAGTATTTT | CASSEDSTRDTQYF
TRBJ2-6 | - | - | TRBV7-8 | TGTGCCAGCAGCTTAGGGGCGCGCGGGGCCAACGTCCTGACTTTC | CASSLGARGANVLTF
TRBJ1-2 | TRBD1 | - | TRBV7-9 | TGTGCCAGCAGCCGGGACAGGGCCTATGGCTACACCTTC | CASSRDRAYGYTF
TRBJ2-1 | TRBD2 | few | TRBV29-1 | TGCAGCGTTGAACCGGGACTAGCCGGGGGTGAGCAGTTCTTC | CSVEPGLAGGEQFF
TRBJ1-3 | TRBD1 | - | TRBV5-1 | TGCGCCAGCAGCTCGGGACAGGGAGTAAACACCATATATTTT | CASSSGQGVNTIYF
TRBJ1-1 | TRBD1 | - | TRBV4-1 | TGCGCCAGCAGCCAAGACCCAGACAGGGGGCATGAAGGCACTGAAGCTTTCTTT | CASSQDPDRGHEGTEAFF
TRBJ1-3 | - | once | TRBV5-6 | TGTGCCAGCAGCTTGGTTTGGGGCGGAAACACCATATATTTT | CASSLVWGGNTIYF
TRBJ2-7 | - | few | TRBV5-4 | TGTGCCAGCAGCTTGACCGGGACAACCTACGAGCAGTACTTC | CASSLTGTTYEQYF
TRBJ2-3 | TRBD1 | - | TRBV5-1 | TGCGCCAGCAGCTTCTCGGGACAGAGCACAGATACGCAGTATTTT | CASSFSGQSTDTQYF
TRBJ2-1 | TRBD1 | - | TRBV19 | TGTGCCAGTAGCCTCGGACAGGGGAGGAAGTTCTTC | CASSLGQGRKFF
TRBJ1-5 | - | - | TRBV3-1/TRBV3-2 | TGTGCCAGCAGCCAGCATTCGACAGGAGTAGCCCAGCATTTT | CASSQHSTGVAQHF
TRBJ1-1 | - | - | TRBV10-2 | TGCGCCAGCAAACGACAGAACACTGAAGCTTTCTTT | CASKRQNTEAFF
TRBJ2-7 | - | - | TRBV24-1 | TGTGCCACCAGTGGCACAGGGAACTACGAGCAGTACTTC | CATSGTGNYEQYF
TRBJ2-2 | TRBD2 | once | TRBV6-2/TRBV6-3 | TGTGCCAGCAGTTATTCGGGACTAGCGGGGTCCGGGGAGCTGTTTTTT | CASSYSGLAGSGELFF
TRBJ2-7 | TRBD1 | - | TRBV27 | TGTGCCAGCGGGTGGGCGGGGACAGGGGGCCACGAGCAGTACTTC | CASGWAGTGGHEQYF
TRBJ1-1 | - | - | TRBV14 | TGTGCCAGCAGCCAAGCACAGTTCACTGAAGCTTTCTTT | CASSQAQFTEAFF
TRBJ1-1 | TRBD1 | - | TRBV6-6 | TGTGCCAGCAGAAGGGACAGCGCAGGGACTGAAGCTTTCTTT | CASRRDSAGTEAFF
TRBJ1-2 | - | - | TRBV4-1 | TGCGCCAGCAGCCCCCGGGATCGACGAGCTAACTATGGCTACACCTTC | CASSPRDRRANYGYTF
TRBJ1-1 | TRBD1 | - | TRBV11-1 | TGTGCCAGCAGCCTACAGACGACAGGGGGGACTGAAGCTTTCTTT | CASSLQTTGGTEAFF
TRBJ2-5 | TRBD1 | - | TRBV27 | TGTGCCAGCACTCCCTCAGGGGGCGAGGAGACCCAGTACTTC | CASTPSGGEETQYF
TRBJ1-5 | TRBD1 | - | TRBV6-6 | TGTGCCAGCAGTGTGGGACAGGGTACCTACCAGCCCCAGCATTTT | CASSVGQGTYQPQHF
TRBJ2-3 | - | few | TRBV6-5 | TGTGCCAGCATCCCAAGGCCCGGAGGCAATACGCAGTATTTT | CASIPRPGGNTQYF
TRBJ2-5 | - | - | TRBV5-8 | TGTGCCAGCAGCCCGAAGACAGGAACCGGGGCAGAGACCCAGTACTTC | CASSPKTGTGAETQYF
TRBJ1-1 | - | - | TRBV18 | TGTGCCAGCTCATGGTCCGGGGAAAACACTGAAGCTTTCTTT | CASSWSGENTEAFF
TRBJ1-2 | - | - | TRBV6-4 | TGTGCCAGCTCGGTAGAGCTGGGAGGTGGCTACACCTTC | CASSVELGGGYTF
TRBJ1-2 | TRBD1 | - | TRBV18 | TGTGCCAGCTCCCAAGGACAGGATTCCTATGGCTACACCTTC | CASSQGQDSYGYTF
TRBJ2-5 | - | - | TRBV6-5 | TGTGCCAGCAGTTCCCGGGTCCTGGCGGGGACCCAGTACTTC | CASSSRVLAGTQYF
TRBJ1-2 | TRBD1 | - | TRBV29-1 | TGCAGCGTTGAGATATTGGGACAGGGGACTCTTGGCTACACCTTC | CSVEILGQGTLGYTF
TRBJ2-1 | TRBD2 | - | TRBV4-3 | TGCGCCAGCAGCCAAAGAGGGGGACTAGCGGGGGTGGAGCAGTTCTTC | CASSQRGGLAGVEQFF
TRBJ2-6 | - | - | TRBV5-1 | TGCGCCAGCAGCGAGGGTGCTGGGGCCAACGTCCTGACTTTC | CASSEGAGANVLTF
TRBJ2-7 | - | - | TRBV27 | TGTGCCAGCAGGTCCCATGGCGGGGGCTGGGAGCAGTACTTC | CASRSHGGGWEQYF
TRBJ1-3 | - | - | TRBV5-6 | TGTGCCAGCGCCCAGGCGGGGGTCCCCTCTGGAAACACCATATATTTT | CASAQAGVPSGNTIYF
TRBJ2-2 | TRBD2 | once | TRBV11-2 | TGTGCCAGCAGCGTACCACCTCTAGCGGGGGGACCCTACACCGGGGAGCTGTTTTTT | CASSVPPLAGGPYTGELFF
TRBJ1-4 | - | once | TRBV4-3 | TGCGCCAGCAGCCAGGCAGGGTCCCAAAAACTGTTTTTT | CASSQAGSQKLFF
TRBJ1-5 | TRBD1 | - | TRBV12-5 | TGTGCTAGTGGTTCTGACAGGGTTAGCAATCAGCCCCAGCATTTT | CASGSDRVSNQPQHF
TRBJ2-7 | - | - | TRBV10-3 | TGTGCCATCAGTGAGAGCCCCCCCCGCCTACAGGCCTCCTACGAGCAGTACTTC | CAISESPPRLQASYEQYF
TRBJ1-5 | TRBD1 | once | TRBV7-9 | TGTGCCAGCAGCTTAGCCTCCGGGACAGATAGCAATCAGCCCCAGCATTTT | CASSLASGTDSNQPQHF
TRBJ1-6 | TRBD1 | - | TRBV9 | TGTGCCAGCAGCGCTCGGACAGGGGGGACCAATTCACCCCTCCACTTT | CASSARTGGTNSPLHF
TRBJ2-7 | TRBD2 | - | TRBV28 | TGTGCGGCGCAAGAGCGGGGGATCTACGAGCAGTACTTC | CAAQERGIYEQYF
TRBJ1-4 | TRBD1 | few | TRBV19 | TGTGCCAGTAGTATTCCGCCGGGACAGGGAGGCGAAAAACTGTTTTTT | CASSIPPGQGGEKLFF
TRBJ2-3 | - | - | TRBV6-4 | TGTGCCAGCAGTGACTCGCCCCGCGGGGTCACAGATACGCAGTATTTT | CASSDSPRGVTDTQYF
TRBJ2-7 | TRBD1 | - | TRBV7-9 | TGTGCCAGCAGCTTGGGACAGGGGGCTAAGTACGAGCAGTACTTC | CASSLGQGAKYEQYF
TRBJ1-2 | - | few | TRBV4-3 | TGCGCCAGCAGCCAAGATTCAACCAAGGGGCTCTATGGCTACACCTTC | CASSQDSTKGLYGYTF
TRBJ1-1 | TRBD1 | - | TRBV5-1 | TGCGCCAGCAGGGGACAGGTTGACACTGAAGCTTTCTTT | CASRGQVDTEAFF